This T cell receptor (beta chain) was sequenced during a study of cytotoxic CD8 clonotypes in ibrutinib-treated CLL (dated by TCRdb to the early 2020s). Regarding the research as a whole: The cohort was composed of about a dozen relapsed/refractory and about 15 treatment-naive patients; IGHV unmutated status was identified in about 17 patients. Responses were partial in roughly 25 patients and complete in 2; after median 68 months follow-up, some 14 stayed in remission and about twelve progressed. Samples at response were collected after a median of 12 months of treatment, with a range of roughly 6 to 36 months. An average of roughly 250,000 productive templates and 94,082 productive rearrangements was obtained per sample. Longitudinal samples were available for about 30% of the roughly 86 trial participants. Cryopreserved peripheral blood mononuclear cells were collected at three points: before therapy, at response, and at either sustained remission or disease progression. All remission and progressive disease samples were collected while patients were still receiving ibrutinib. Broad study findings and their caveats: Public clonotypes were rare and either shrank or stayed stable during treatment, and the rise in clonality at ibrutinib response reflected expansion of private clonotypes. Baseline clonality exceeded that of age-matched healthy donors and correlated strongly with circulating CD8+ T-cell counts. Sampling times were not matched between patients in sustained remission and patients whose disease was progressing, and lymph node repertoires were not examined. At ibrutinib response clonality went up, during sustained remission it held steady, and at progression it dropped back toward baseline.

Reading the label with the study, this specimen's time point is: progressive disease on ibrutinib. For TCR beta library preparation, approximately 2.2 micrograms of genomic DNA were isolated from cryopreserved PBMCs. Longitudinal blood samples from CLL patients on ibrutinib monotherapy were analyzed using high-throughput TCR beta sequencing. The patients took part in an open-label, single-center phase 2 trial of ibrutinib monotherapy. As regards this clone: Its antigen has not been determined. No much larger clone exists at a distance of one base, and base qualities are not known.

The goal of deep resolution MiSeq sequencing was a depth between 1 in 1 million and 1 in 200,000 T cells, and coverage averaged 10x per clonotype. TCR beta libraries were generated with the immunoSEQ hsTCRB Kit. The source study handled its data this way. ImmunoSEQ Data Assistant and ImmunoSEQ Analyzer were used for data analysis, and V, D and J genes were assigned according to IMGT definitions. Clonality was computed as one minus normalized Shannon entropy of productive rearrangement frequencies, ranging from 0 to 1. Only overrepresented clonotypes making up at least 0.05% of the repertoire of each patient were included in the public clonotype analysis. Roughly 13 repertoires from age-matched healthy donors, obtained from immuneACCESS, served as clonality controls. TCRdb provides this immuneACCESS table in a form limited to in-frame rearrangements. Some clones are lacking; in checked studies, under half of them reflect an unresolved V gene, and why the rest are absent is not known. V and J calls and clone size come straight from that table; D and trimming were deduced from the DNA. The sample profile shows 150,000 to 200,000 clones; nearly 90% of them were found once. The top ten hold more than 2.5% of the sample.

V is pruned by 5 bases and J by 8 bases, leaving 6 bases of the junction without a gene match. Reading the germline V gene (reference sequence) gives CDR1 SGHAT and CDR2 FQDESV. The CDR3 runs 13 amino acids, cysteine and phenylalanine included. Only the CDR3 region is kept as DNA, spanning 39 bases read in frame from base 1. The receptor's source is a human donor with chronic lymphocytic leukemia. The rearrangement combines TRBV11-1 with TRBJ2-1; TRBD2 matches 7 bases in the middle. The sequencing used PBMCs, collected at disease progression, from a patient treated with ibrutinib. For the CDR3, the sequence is CASSLGLEHEQFF. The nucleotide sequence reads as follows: TGTGCCAGCAGCCTCGGACTAGAGCATGAGCAGTTCTTC.